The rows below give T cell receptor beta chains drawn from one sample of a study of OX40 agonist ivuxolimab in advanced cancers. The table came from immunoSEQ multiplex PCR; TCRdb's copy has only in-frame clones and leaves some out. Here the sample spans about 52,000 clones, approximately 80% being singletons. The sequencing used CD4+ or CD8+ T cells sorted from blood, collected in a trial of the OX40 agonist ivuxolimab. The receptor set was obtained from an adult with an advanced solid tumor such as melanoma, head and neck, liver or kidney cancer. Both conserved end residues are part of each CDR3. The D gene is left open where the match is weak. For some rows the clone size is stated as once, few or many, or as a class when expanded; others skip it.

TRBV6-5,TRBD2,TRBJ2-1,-,CASSLAGASYNEQFF,TGTGCCAGCAGTCTAGCGGGAGCTTCGTACAATGAGCAGTTCTTC
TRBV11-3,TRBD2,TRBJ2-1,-,CASSLGSGRAGGNEQFF,TGTGCCAGCAGCTTGGGTAGCGGGAGGGCCGGTGGCAATGAGCAGTTCTTC
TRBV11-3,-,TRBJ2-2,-,CASSPKLGLGTGELFF,TGTGCCAGCAGCCCCAAGTTGGGGTTGGGCACCGGGGAGCTGTTTTTT
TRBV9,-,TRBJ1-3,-,CASSVEGGSGNTIYF,TGTGCCAGCAGCGTAGAAGGGGGTTCAGGAAACACCATATATTTT
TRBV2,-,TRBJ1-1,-,CASSVRLLDTEAFF,TGTGCCAGCAGTGTCCGGCTTCTGGACACTGAAGCTTTCTTT
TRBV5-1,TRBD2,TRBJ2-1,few,CASSLGLAGEQEQFF,TGCGCCAGCAGCCTGGGACTAGCGGGGGAACAAGAGCAGTTCTTC
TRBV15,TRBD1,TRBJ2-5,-,CATSSGTGESLADLQETQYF,TGTGCCACCAGCTCCGGGACAGGGGAAAGCCTAGCGGACTTACAAGAGACCCAGTACTTC
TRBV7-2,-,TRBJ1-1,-,CASSFSVNTEAFF,TGTGCCAGCAGCTTTTCGGTGAACACTGAAGCTTTCTTT
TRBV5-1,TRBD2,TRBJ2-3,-,CASSIERGSGTDTQYF,TGCGCCAGCAGCATAGAGCGGGGGAGTGGCACAGATACGCAGTATTTT
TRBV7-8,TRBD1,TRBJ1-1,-,CASSFQGALMNTEAFF,TGTGCCAGCAGCTTCCAGGGGGCGTTGATGAACACTGAAGCTTTCTTT
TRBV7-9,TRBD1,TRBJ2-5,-,CASSSGGGVLKTQYF,TGTGCCAGCAGCTCAGGGGGTGGGGTTTTGAAGACCCAGTACTTC
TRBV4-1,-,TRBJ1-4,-,CASSQGARDEKLFF,TGCGCCAGCAGCCAGGGGGCACGGGATGAAAAACTGTTTTTT
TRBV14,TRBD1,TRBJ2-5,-,CASSHRDRGFETQYF,TGTGCCAGCAGCCACCGGGACAGGGGGTTTGAGACCCAGTACTTC
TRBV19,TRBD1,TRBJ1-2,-,CASSILQGAGGYTF,TGTGCCAGTAGTATCCTTCAGGGGGCCGGGGGCTACACCTTC
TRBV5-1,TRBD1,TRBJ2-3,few,CASSRTGKEDTQYF,TGCGCCAGCAGCCGGACAGGGAAGGAGGATACGCAGTATTTT
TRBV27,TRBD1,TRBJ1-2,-,CASSLVPGGDGYTF,TGTGCCAGCAGTTTAGTACCAGGGGGGGATGGCTACACCTTC
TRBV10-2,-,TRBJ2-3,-,CASSVQHVSTDTQYF,TGCGCCAGCAGTGTCCAGCATGTAAGCACAGATACGCAGTATTTT
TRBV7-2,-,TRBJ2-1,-,CASSYWIEQFF,TGTGCCAGCAGCTATTGGATTGAGCAGTTCTTC
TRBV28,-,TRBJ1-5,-,CASSDTTLNQPQHF,TGTGCCAGCAGTGACACCACGCTAAATCAGCCCCAGCATTTT
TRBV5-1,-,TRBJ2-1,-,CASSLGQSYNEQFF,TGCGCCAGCAGCTTGGGGCAGTCCTACAATGAGCAGTTCTTC
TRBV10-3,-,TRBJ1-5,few,CAISESGNQPQHF,TGTGCCATCAGTGAGTCCGGCAATCAGCCCCAGCATTTT
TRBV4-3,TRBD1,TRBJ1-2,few,CASTKDRAGGYTF,TGCGCCAGCACCAAGGACAGGGCAGGGGGCTACACCTTC
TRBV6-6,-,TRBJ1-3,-,CASSRTVNGNTIYF,TGTGCCAGCAGCAGGACAGTCAATGGAAACACCATATATTTT
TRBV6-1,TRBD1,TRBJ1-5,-,CASSSTTGAGQPQHF,TGTGCCAGCAGTTCCACAACAGGGGCAGGGCAGCCCCAGCATTTT
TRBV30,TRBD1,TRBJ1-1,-,CASLGQVNTEAFF,TGTGCCAGCCTAGGACAGGTGAACACTGAAGCTTTCTTT
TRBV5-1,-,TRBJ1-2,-,CASSLETGALWTF,TGCGCCAGCAGCTTGGAGACAGGAGCCTTGTGGACCTTC
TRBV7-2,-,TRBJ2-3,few,CASRPGRSTDTQYF,TGTGCCAGCAGGCCAGGACGTAGCACAGATACGCAGTATTTT
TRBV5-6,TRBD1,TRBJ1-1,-,CASSLRFWTGGRDTEAFF,TGTGCCAGCAGCTTGAGGTTTTGGACAGGGGGCAGGGACACTGAAGCTTTCTTT
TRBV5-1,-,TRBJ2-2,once,CASSLDVGSGELFF,TGCGCCAGCAGCTTGGATGTAGGATCCGGGGAGCTGTTTTTT
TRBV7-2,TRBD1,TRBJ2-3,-,CASTGGRTDTQYF,TGTGCCAGTACAGGGGGCCGAACAGATACGCAGTATTTT
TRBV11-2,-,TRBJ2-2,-,CASSLRTRNTGELFF,TGTGCCAGCAGCTTGAGGACACGGAACACCGGGGAGCTGTTTTTT